The entry below describes one T cell receptor beta chain. V lost 5 bases, J lost 0 bases, and 11 bases lay in between. The CDR3 runs to 14 residues. Per the germline V gene, CDR1 is SGHVS and CDR2 is FQNEAQ. The data were taken from a study of CD8 T cells in ankylosing spondylitis. TCRdb re-called the 5' RACE reads with MiXCR, one entry per CDR3 protein. This table has 230,000 or so distinct CDR3 sequences, approximately 24% appearing once. The chain uses TRBV7-8 and TRBJ2-7; D is undetermined. The sample taken for sequencing was blood, either unsorted or a sorted T cell fraction (not recorded which). The sequence was collected from a male donor with ankylosing spondylitis or in good health (not recorded which). The CDR3 protein is CASSAFGSSYEQYF. The CDR3 DNA reads TGTGCCAGCAGCGCTTTCGGGTCCTCCTACGAGCAGTACTTC. The entire variable domain, with the rest obtained from reference TRBV7-8 and TRBJ2-7, is as follows: GAGVSQSPRYKVAKRGQDVALRCDPISGHVSLFWYQQALGQGPEFLTYFQNEAQLDKSGLPSDRFFAERPEGSVSTLKIQRTQQEDSAVYLCASSAFGSSYEQYFGPGTRLTVT.